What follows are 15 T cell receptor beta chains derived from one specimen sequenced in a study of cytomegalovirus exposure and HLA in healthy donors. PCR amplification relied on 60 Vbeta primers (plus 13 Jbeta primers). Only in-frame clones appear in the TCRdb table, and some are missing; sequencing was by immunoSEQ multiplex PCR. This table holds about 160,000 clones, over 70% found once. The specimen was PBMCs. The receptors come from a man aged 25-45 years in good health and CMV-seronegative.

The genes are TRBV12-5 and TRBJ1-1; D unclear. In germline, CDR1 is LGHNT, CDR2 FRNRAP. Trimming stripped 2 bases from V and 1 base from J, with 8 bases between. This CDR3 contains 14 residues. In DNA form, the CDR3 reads TGTGCTAGTGGTTTGACGAGCCCGAACACTGAAGCTTTCTTT. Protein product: CASGLTSPNTEAFF.

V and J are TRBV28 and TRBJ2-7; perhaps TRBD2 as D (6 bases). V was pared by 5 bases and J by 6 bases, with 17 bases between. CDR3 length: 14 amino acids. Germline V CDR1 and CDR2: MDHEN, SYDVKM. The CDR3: CASSAGLPTSEQYF. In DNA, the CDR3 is TGTGCCAGCAGTGCGGGACTCCCAACCTCCGAGCAGTACTTC.

CDR3 protein: CASSNQLTYEQYF. The DNA of the CDR3 is TGTGCCAGTAGTAATCAGTTAACCTACGAGCAGTACTTC. The rearrangement uses TRBV19 and TRBJ2-7, with D uncertain. The germline V and J ends were trimmed by 4 bases and 2 bases, with 9 bases remaining between them. The length of the CDR3 is 13 residues. Germline CDR1 LNHDA, CDR2 SQIVND (reference sequence).

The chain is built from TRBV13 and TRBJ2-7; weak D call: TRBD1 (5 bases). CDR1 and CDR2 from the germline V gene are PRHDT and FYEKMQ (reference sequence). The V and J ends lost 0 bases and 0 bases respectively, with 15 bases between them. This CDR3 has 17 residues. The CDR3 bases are TGTGCCAGCAGCTTAGGCCCTGGGGCCGGCCGCTCCTACGAGCAGTACTTC. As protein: CASSLGPGAGRSYEQYF.

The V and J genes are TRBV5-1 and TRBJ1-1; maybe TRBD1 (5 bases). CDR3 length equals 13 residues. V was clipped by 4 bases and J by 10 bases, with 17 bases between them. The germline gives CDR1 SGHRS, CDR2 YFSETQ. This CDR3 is CASSPLSGRGAFF. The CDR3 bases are TGCGCCAGCAGCCCCCTATCGGGGCGGGGAGCTTTCTTT.

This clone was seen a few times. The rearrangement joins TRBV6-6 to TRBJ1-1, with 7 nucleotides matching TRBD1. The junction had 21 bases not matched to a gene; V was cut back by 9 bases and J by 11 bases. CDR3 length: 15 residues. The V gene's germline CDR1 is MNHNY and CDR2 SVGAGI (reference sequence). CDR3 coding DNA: TGTGCCAGTCTGGACAGGACAGGCCCCCTCAGTGGGGCTTTCTTT. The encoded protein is CASLDRTGPLSGAFF.

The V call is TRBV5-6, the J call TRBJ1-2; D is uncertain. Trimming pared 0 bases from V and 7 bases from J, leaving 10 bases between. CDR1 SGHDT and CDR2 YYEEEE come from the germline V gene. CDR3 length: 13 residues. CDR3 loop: CASSLGQIRGYTF. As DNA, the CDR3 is TGTGCCAGCAGCTTGGGACAAATACGTGGCTACACCTTC.

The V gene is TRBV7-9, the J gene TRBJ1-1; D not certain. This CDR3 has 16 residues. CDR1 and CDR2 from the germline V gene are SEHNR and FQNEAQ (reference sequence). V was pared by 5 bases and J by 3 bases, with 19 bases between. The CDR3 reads CASSKGEGFLDTEAFF. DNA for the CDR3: TGTGCCAGCAGCAAGGGAGAAGGGTTTCTGGACACTGAAGCTTTCTTT.

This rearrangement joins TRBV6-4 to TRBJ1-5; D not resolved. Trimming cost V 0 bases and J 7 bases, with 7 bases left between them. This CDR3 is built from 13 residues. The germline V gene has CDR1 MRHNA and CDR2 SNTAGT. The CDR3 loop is CASSDSEGQPQHF. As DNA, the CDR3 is TGTGCCAGCAGTGACTCGGAGGGCCAGCCCCAGCATTTT.

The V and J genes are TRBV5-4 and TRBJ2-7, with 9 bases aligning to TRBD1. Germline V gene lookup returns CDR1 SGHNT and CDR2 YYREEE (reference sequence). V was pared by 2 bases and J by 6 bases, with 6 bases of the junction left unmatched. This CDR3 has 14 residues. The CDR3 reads CASSLGTGRGEQYF. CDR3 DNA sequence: TGTGCCAGCAGCTTAGGGACAGGGAGAGGCGAGCAGTACTTC.

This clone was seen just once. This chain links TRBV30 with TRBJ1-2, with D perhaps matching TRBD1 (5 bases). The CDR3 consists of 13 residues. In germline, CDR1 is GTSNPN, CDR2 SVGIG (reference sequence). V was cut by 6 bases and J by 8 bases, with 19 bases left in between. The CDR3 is CACYKGLRFGYTF. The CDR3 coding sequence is TGTGCCTGCTATAAGGGGTTACGATTCGGCTACACCTTC. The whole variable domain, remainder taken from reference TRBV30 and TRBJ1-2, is SQTIHQWPATLVQPVGSPLSLECTVEGTSNPNLYWYRQAAGRGLQLLFYSVGIGQISSEVPQNLSASRPQDRQFILSSKKLLLSDSGFYLCACYKGLRFGYTFGSGTRLTVV.

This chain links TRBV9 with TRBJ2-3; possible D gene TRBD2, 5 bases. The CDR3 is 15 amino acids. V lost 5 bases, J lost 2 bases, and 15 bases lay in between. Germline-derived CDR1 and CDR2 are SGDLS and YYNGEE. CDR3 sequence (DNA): TGTGCCAGCAGGCCCGGAGGCGTTTCCACAGATACGCAGTATTTT. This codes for CASRPGGVSTDTQYF.

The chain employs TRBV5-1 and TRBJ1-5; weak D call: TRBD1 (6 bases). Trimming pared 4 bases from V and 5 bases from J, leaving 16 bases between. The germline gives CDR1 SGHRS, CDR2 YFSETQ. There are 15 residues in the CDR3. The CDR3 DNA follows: TGCGCCAGCAGCCCACGGTCAGGGGCTGATCAGCCCCAGCATTTT. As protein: CASSPRSGADQPQHF. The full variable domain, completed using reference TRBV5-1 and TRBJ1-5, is KAGVTQTPRYLIKTRGQQVTLSCSPISGHRSVSWYQQTPGQGLQFLFEYFSETQRNKGNFPGRFSGRQFSNSRSEMNVSTLELGDSALYLCASSPRSGADQPQHFGDGTRLSIL.

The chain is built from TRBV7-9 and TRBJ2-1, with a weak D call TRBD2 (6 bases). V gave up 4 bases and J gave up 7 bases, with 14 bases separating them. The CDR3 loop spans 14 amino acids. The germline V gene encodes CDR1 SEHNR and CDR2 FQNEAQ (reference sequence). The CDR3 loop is CASSSNGGRNEQFF. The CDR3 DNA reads TGTGCCAGCAGCTCCAACGGAGGGAGAAATGAGCAGTTCTTC. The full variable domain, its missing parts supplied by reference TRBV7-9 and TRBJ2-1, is DTGVSQNPRHKITKRGQNVTFRCDPISEHNRLYWYRQTLGQGPEFLTYFQNEAQLEKSRLLSDRFSAERPKGSFSTLEIQRTEQGDSAMYLCASSSNGGRNEQFFGPGTRLTVL.

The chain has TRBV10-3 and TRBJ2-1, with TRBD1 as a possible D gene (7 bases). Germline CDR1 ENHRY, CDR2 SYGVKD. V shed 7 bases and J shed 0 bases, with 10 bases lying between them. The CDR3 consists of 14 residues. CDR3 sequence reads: CAIKEGASYNEQFF. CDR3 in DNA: TGTGCCATCAAGGAGGGGGCCTCCTACAATGAGCAGTTCTTC.